This note documents a single T cell receptor (beta chain) sequence. No antigen is known for it. One base away there is no much larger clone; base qualities are not given. The sample comes from a study of CD8+ T cells in alopecia areata (dated 2018 in TCRdb). As for the study more broadly: Treated patients were enrolled in an open-label pilot trial of oral tofacitinib at 5 to 10 mg twice daily for moderate-to-severe alopecia areata. Human TCRbeta sequencing covered scalp tissue and sorted CD4+ and CD8+ peripheral blood T cells from patchy and totalis/universalis alopecia areata patients and healthy controls. Patients stayed on tofacitinib for 6 to 18 months and then had 6 months of follow-up off drug so that delayed response and recurrence could be assessed. Scalp clonality was compared across normal scalp (n=4), patchy alopecia areata scalp (n=8), and alopecia totalis/universalis scalp (n=8). Disease severity in treated patients was measured with the SALT score, which quantifies the percentage of affected scalp surface area. immunoSEQ multiplex PCR using 35 Vbeta forward primers and 13 Jbeta reverse primers was used to amplify TCRbeta CDR3 regions. Biopsies were taken from tofacitinib-treated patients at baseline and at 4 and 24 weeks of treatment, and a later scalp biopsy was taken in several of the tofacitinib-treated patients. In both human patients and the C3H/HeJ mouse model, the study applied high-throughput TCRbeta sequencing to look at T cell clonal expansion in alopecia areata. RNA was obtained with the PAXgene miRNA kit for fixed scalp, the miRNeasy kit for PBMCs, and the RNeasy kit for mouse skin.

Receptor amplification or capture employed the immunoSEQ multiplex PCR assay. For TCR sequencing, RNA was extracted from every sample and reverse transcribed into cDNA to serve as template. First-strand cDNA was synthesized using SuperScript III with a 2:1 mix of oligo-dT and random hexamers. Amplification bias was assessed with a synthetic immune receptor repertoire, and residual bias was removed computationally. The original methods were these. Raw reads were preprocessed to remove errors, and CDR3 was defined according to IMGT conventions as the region from the conserved cysteine to phenylalanine. To get clonality, Shannon entropy was normalized by log2 of the number of productive unique TCRs and the result was subtracted from 1. Scalp TCRbeta sequences were cross-referenced with sorted blood CD4 and CD8 repertoires so that the CD4 or CD8 identity of scalp clones could be inferred. TCRdb obtained this table from immuneACCESS and retained in-frame rearrangements with V and J assigned. These tables miss some clones; where compared with another copy, unresolved V genes account for less than half of the shortfall, and the remainder is unexplained. The V and J calls and the clone size are those of that table, but D and trimming were determined from the DNA. This sample holds over 100,000 clones; about half were observed only once. The ten largest clones represent roughly 0.5% of the sample.

Findings and caveats that apply to the study as a whole: During tofacitinib treatment, many expanded lesional clones stuck around in both scalp and blood, and this persistence may partly explain why relapse happens after treatment is stopped. Tofacitinib significantly decreased scalp clonality and the number of expanded CD8+ clones among the top 100 scalp clones. Because the treated cohort was small and had just a single nonresponder, larger studies are needed to establish links between baseline CD8+ expansion and response. Higher clonality and more expanded CD8+ clones were observed in lesional scalp than in normal scalp, particularly in alopecia totalis/universalis, a finding suggestive of antigenic drive. Shared TCR sequences between patients were less evident than in mice, which may be partly attributable to HLA diversity in the patient population. Unlike mouse skin, which is dominated by gammadelta T cells, normal human skin has resident alphabeta T cells that are also sequenced, and this complicates analysis of the scalp TCR repertoire.

The label giving this sample's time point can be read as: 4 weeks on oral tofacitinib. The treatment or condition label here, explained by the study, means: oral pan-JAK inhibitor, 5-10 mg twice daily. Lesional scalp punch biopsies and peripheral blood were collected from alopecia areata patients. PBMCs were isolated by density centrifugation and stained for CD3, CD4 and CD8, and CD4+ and CD8+ T cells were sorted on a FACSAria. The input for sequencing was CD4+ T cells sorted from blood, taken at week 4, from a patient treated with tofacitinib. This clonotype was obtained from a human donor with alopecia areata.

CDR3 reads: CASSPDSTDTQYF. The bases read TGTGCCAGCAGCCCGGACAGCACAGATACGCAGTATTTT. The rearrangement combines TRBV7-9 with TRBJ2-3, with the identity of the D gene unclear. CDR1 SEHNR and CDR2 FQNEAQ were looked up in the germline V gene (reference sequence). The cysteine opens and the phenylalanine closes a CDR3 of 13 amino acids. CDR3 DNA only is kept here, 39 bases in frame from base 1. V is reduced by 5 bases and J by 0 bases, leaving a spacing of 6 bases between them.